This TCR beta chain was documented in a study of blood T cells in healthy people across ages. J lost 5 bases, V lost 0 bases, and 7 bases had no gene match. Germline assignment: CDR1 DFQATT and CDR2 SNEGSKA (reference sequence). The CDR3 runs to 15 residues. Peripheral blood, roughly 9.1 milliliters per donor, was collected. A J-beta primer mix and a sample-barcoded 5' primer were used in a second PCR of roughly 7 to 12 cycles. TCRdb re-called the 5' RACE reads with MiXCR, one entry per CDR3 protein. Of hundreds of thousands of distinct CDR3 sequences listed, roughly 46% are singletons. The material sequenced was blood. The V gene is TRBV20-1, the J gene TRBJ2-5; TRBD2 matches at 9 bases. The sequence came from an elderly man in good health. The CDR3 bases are TGCAGTGCTAGAGATGGGGCGGGAGGGAGTGAGACCCAGTACTTC. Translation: CSARDGAGGSETQYF.